The 3 T cell receptor beta chains below were found in one sample sequenced in a study of molecular identifiers for immune sequencing clone quantification. From the PCR reads, TCRdb called clonotypes with MiXCR, one entry per CDR3 protein. Of approximately 97,000 distinct CDR3 sequences listed, approximately 24% are singletons. Material for sequencing was naive CD8+ T cells from blood, with Jurkat cell RNA spiked in. Subset defined: FACS-sorted CD8+CD4-CCR7+CD45RA+ naive T cells. The receptors stem from a human donor in good health. Some libraries in this study had Jurkat cell RNA spiked in.

The rearrangement joins TRBV29-1 to TRBJ1-4, with D uncertain. The germline V gene has CDR1 SQVTM and CDR2 ANQGSEA. V was shortened by 1 base and J by 0 bases, with 6 bases between the two germline ends. This CDR3 region has 14 residues. The CDR3 sequence is CSVEVAATNEKLFF. CDR3 bases: TGCAGCGTTGAAGTAGCAGCAACTAATGAAAAACTGTTTTTT.

Turning to this clonotype: One base away lies a much larger clone, so this may be a sequencing read error. Here the CDR3 omits its conserved ending phenylalanine or tryptophan, so a read error is the likely source. The V call is TRBV6-1, the J call TRBJ2-3; 7 nucleotides agree with TRBD2. The CDR3 contains 14 residues. Germline CDR1 is MNHNS and CDR2 is SASEGT. After removal of 7 bases from V and 3 bases from J, the junction contained 7 bases not matched to a gene. CDR3 region: CASIRAGVTDTQYL. The DNA for the CDR3 is TGTGCCAGCATCAGGGCGGGAGTTACAGATACGCAGTATCTT.

Concerning this clonotype: A much larger clone lies a single base off, so this may be a read error. The rearrangement uses TRBV7-9 and TRBJ1-3, with 7 bases lining up with TRBD1. CDR1 is SEHNR, CDR2 FQNEAQ, per germline (reference sequence). The trim removed 3 bases at V and 0 bases at J, leaving 5 bases unmatched. The CDR3 length is 16 residues. CDR3 region: CASSLAAGGSGNTIYF. As DNA, the CDR3 is TGTGCCAGCAGCTTGGCTGCAGGGGGCTCTGGAAACACCATATATTTT. Together with reference TRBV7-9 and TRBJ1-3, the CDR3 gives the full variable domain: DTGVSQNPRHKITKRGQNVTFRCDPISEHNRLYWYRQTLGQGPEFLTYFQNEAQLEKSRLLSDRFSAERPKGSFSTLEIQRTEQGDSAMYLCASSLAAGGSGNTIYFGEGSWLTVV.